This is a list of T cell receptor beta chains from one sample in a study of OX40 agonist ivuxolimab in advanced cancers. Profiling relied on immunoSEQ multiplex PCR, and the TCRdb table lists in-frame clones only, not all of them. Seen here are roughly 90,000 clones, roughly 94% observed once, and the top ten hold over 2.5%. The sequencing here drew on CD4+ or CD8+ T cells sorted from blood, taken in a trial of the OX40 agonist ivuxolimab. These receptors were taken from an adult with an advanced solid tumor such as melanoma, head and neck, liver or kidney cancer. Both conserved end residues are part of each CDR3. Each record gives: J gene, V gene, D gene, clone size, CDR3 protein, CDR3 DNA. A D gene is named only where the DNA matches it firmly. Clone size is given for some rows only: seen once, a few or many times, or a class if the clone is expanded.

TRBJ2-1	TRBV5-4	.	.	CASSLGHNEQFF	TGTGCCAGCAGCCTCGGGCACAATGAGCAGTTCTTC
TRBJ1-1	TRBV27	.	.	CASSLKGPNTEAFF	TGTGCCAGCAGTTTAAAGGGACCGAACACTGAAGCTTTCTTT
TRBJ2-5	TRBV7-9	TRBD1	.	CASSTDRGLETQYF	TGTGCCAGCAGCACCGACAGGGGGCTAGAGACCCAGTACTTC
TRBJ1-1	TRBV30	.	once	CAFGYMNTEAFF	TGTGCCTTCGGCTACATGAACACTGAAGCTTTCTTT
TRBJ2-5	TRBV11-3	TRBD2	.	CASSLGSTSGSGTQYF	TGTGCCAGCAGCTTAGGTTCGACTAGCGGGAGTGGGACCCAGTACTTC
TRBJ2-7	TRBV12-5	.	.	CASGLSVTGEQYF	TGTGCTAGTGGTTTATCAGTTACGGGCGAGCAGTACTTC
TRBJ2-1	TRBV7-6	.	.	CASSLNTGSYNEQFF	TGTGCCAGCAGCTTAAACACAGGGTCCTACAATGAGCAGTTCTTC
TRBJ2-2	TRBV27	TRBD2	.	CASSHGTSGLTGELFF	TGTGCCAGCAGCCACGGGACTAGCGGGCTGACCGGGGAGCTGTTTTTT
TRBJ1-2	TRBV5-1	TRBD1	.	CASSLEGGSYGYTF	TGCGCCAGCAGCTTGGAAGGGGGCAGCTATGGCTACACCTTC
TRBJ1-2	TRBV5-4	.	.	CASSLAVGTMGYTF	TGTGCCAGCAGCTTGGCCGTAGGGACAATGGGCTACACCTTC
TRBJ1-1	TRBV15	.	.	CATKGIGEAFF	TGTGCCACAAAGGGGATCGGTGAAGCTTTCTTT
TRBJ2-1	TRBV6-6	.	.	CASSYTGETYNEQFF	TGTGCCAGCAGTTACACAGGAGAAACCTACAATGAGCAGTTCTTC
TRBJ2-1	TRBV14	TRBD1	.	CASSLHRGINEQFF	TGTGCCAGCAGCCTTCACAGGGGAATTAATGAGCAGTTCTTC
TRBJ1-5	TRBV9	.	.	CASSVGEGQPQHF	TGTGCCAGCAGCGTAGGAGAAGGACAGCCCCAGCATTTT
TRBJ1-4	TRBV2	.	.	CASSAPQGGVATNEKLFF	TGTGCCAGCAGTGCTCCACAGGGTGGTGTTGCAACTAATGAAAAACTGTTTTTT
TRBJ2-7	TRBV9	TRBD1	.	CASSSGTGNEQYF	TGTGCCAGCAGCTCAGGGACAGGGAACGAGCAGTACTTC
TRBJ2-1	TRBV29-1	TRBD2	.	CSVGGGRNEQFF	TGCAGCGTTGGGGGAGGGAGGAATGAGCAGTTCTTC
TRBJ1-3	TRBV6-1	.	once	CASSGRQAAAGNTIYF	TGTGCCAGCAGTGGTCGACAGGCCGCGGCGGGGAACACCATATATTTT
TRBJ2-3	TRBV7-8	.	.	CASSFFVTDTQYF	TGTGCCAGCAGCTTTTTTGTCACAGATACGCAGTATTTT
TRBJ2-6	TRBV27	.	.	CASKFTITTSGANVLTF	TGTGCCAGCAAATTTACTATTACGACATCTGGGGCCAACGTCCTGACTTTC
TRBJ1-6	TRBV5-6	.	.	CASSLGGGAASISPLHF	TGTGCCAGCAGCCTAGGTGGGGGGGCAGCAAGTATTTCACCCCTCCACTTT
TRBJ2-5	TRBV6-1	.	.	CASREVETQYF	TGTGCCAGCAGAGAGGTAGAGACCCAGTACTTC
TRBJ1-1	TRBV19	.	.	CASSKVGAEAFF	TGTGCCAGTAGTAAAGTGGGCGCTGAAGCTTTCTTT
TRBJ2-3	TRBV5-1	.	.	CASSLLQATDTQYF	TGCGCCAGCAGCTTGTTGCAGGCCACAGATACGCAGTATTTT
TRBJ1-3	TRBV7-9	.	.	CASSLLGERNTIYF	TGTGCCAGCAGCTTACTTGGAGAAAGAAACACCATATATTTT
TRBJ2-3	TRBV9	TRBD2	.	CASSVEDLTSGSTDTQYF	TGTGCCAGCAGCGTAGAGGATCTGACTAGCGGGAGCACAGATACGCAGTATTTT
TRBJ1-5	TRBV19	.	.	CASSIFEGINQPQHF	TGTGCCAGTAGTATTTTCGAGGGGATCAATCAGCCCCAGCATTTT
TRBJ2-7	TRBV4-1	.	.	CASSQGTASYEQYF	TGCGCCAGCAGCCAAGGAACAGCCTCCTACGAGCAGTACTTC
TRBJ2-2	TRBV6-5	.	.	CASSPNTGELFF	TGTGCCAGCAGTCCCAACACCGGGGAGCTGTTTTTT
TRBJ2-7	TRBV9	.	once	CASSVGYLSYEQYF	TGTGCCAGCAGCGTGGGTTATCTCTCCTACGAGCAGTACTTC
TRBJ2-7	TRBV5-6	.	.	CASSQPSGGRGPSYEQYF	TGTGCCAGCAGCCAACCCTCTGGGGGGCGAGGACCCTCCTACGAGCAGTACTTC
TRBJ2-7	TRBV4-2	TRBD2	few	CASSPGRAYEQYF	TGTGCCAGCAGCCCCGGGAGGGCCTACGAGCAGTACTTC
TRBJ1-1	TRBV7-8	.	.	CASSRSARTEAFF	TGTGCCAGCAGCCGTAGCGCCCGCACTGAAGCTTTCTTT
TRBJ1-2	TRBV20-1	.	.	CSAFRQYGYTF	TGCAGTGCTTTCAGGCAATACGGCTACACCTTC
TRBJ1-3	TRBV27	.	.	CASSGDGNTIYF	TGTGCCAGCAGCGGTGATGGAAACACCATATATTTT
TRBJ2-7	TRBV7-9	.	.	CASSERYEQYF	TGTGCCAGCAGCGAAAGATACGAGCAGTACTTC
TRBJ2-5	TRBV6-5	.	.	CASSYGEETQYF	TGTGCCAGCAGTTATGGGGAAGAGACCCAGTACTTC
TRBJ1-1	TRBV30	TRBD1	.	CAWGDREAFF	TGTGCCTGGGGGGACAGGGAAGCTTTCTTT
TRBJ2-6	TRBV5-5	TRBD1	.	CASSYPGGSGANVLTF	TGTGCCAGCAGTTACCCAGGGGGCTCTGGGGCCAACGTCCTGACTTTC
TRBJ2-2	TRBV7-9	.	once	CASRGQLTGELFF	TGTGCCAGCAGAGGACAGTTAACCGGGGAGCTGTTTTTT
TRBJ2-2	TRBV4-3	.	.	CASSQGISATRFTGELFF	TGCGCCAGCAGCCAAGGCATTTCGGCCACTAGATTCACCGGGGAGCTGTTTTTT
TRBJ2-7	TRBV6-1	TRBD1	once	CASSDGTGIVPIGYEQYF	TGTGCCAGCAGTGATGGGACAGGTATTGTTCCGATAGGCTACGAGCAGTACTTC
TRBJ2-2	TRBV11-2	.	.	CASYGVTANTGELFF	TGTGCCAGTTACGGGGTGACAGCGAACACCGGGGAGCTGTTTTTT
TRBJ2-7	TRBV5-4	.	.	CASSFGEVGTYEQYF	TGTGCCAGCAGCTTTGGAGAGGTGGGGACCTACGAGCAGTACTTC
TRBJ2-1	TRBV20-1	.	.	CSATSFNEQFF	TGCAGTGCTACTAGCTTCAATGAGCAGTTCTTC
TRBJ1-2	TRBV5-4	TRBD1	.	CASTDRGLRGYTF	TGTGCCAGCACCGACAGGGGGCTGAGGGGCTACACCTTC